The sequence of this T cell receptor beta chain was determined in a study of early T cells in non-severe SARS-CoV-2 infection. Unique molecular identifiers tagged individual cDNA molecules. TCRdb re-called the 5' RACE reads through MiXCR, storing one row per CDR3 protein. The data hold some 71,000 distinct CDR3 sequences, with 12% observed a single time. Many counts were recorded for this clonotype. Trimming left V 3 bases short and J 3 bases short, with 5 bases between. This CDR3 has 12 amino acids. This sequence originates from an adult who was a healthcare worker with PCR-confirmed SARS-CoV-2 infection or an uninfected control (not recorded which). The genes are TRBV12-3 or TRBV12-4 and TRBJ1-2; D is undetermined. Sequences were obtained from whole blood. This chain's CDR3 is CASSLADYGYTF. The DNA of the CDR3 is TGTGCCAGCAGTTTGGCGGACTATGGCTACACCTTC.